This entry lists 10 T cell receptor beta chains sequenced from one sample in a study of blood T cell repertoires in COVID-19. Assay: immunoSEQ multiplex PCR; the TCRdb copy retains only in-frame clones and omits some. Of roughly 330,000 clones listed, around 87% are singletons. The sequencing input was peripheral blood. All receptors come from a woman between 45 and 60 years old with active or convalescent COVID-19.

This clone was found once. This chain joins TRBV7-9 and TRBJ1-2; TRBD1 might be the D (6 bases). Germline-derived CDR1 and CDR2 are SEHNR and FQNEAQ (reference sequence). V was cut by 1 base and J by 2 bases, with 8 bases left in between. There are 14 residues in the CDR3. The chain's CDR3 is CASSLGTENYGYTF. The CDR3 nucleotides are TGTGCCAGCAGCTTAGGGACAGAAAACTATGGCTACACCTTC.

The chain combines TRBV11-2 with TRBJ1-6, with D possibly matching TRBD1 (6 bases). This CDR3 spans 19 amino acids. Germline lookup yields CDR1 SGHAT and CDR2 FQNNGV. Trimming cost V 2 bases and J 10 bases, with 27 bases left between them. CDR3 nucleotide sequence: TGTGCCAGCAGCTTACTGGACATTAGGACAGCCCCAAAGGGGTCACCCCTCCACTTT. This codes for CASSLLDIRTAPKGSPLHF.

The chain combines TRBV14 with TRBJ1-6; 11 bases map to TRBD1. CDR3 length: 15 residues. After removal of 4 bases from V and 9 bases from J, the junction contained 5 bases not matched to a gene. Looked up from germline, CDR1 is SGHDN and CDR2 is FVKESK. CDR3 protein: CASSPRTGGASPLHF. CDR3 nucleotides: TGTGCCAGCAGCCCCCGGACAGGGGGCGCTTCACCCCTCCACTTT.

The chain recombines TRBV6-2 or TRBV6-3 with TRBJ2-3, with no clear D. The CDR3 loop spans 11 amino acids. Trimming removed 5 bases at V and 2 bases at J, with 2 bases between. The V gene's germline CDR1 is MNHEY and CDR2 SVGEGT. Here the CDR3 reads CASSLTDTQYF. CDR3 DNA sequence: TGTGCCAGCAGTCTCACAGATACGCAGTATTTT.

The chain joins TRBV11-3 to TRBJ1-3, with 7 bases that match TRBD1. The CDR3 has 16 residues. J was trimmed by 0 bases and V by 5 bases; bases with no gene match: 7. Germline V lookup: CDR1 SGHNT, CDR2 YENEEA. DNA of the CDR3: TGTGCCAGCAGCCCTGGACGACAGGGCTCTGGAAACACCATATATTTT. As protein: CASSPGRQGSGNTIYF. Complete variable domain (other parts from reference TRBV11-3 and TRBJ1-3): EAGVVQSPRYKIIEKKQPVAFWCNPISGHNTLYWYLQNLGQGPELLIRYENEEAVDDSQLPKDRFSAERLKGVDSTLKIQPAELGDSAVYLCASSPGRQGSGNTIYFGEGSWLTVV.

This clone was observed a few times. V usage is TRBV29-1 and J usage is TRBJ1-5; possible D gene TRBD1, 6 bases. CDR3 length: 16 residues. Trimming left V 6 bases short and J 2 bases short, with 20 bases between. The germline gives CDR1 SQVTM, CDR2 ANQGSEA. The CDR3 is CSVSGWGGAGNQPQHF. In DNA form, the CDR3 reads TGCAGCGTCAGTGGGTGGGGGGGCGCAGGCAATCAGCCCCAGCATTTT. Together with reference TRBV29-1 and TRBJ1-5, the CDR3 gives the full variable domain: SAVISQKPSRDICQRGTSLTIQCQVDSQVTMMFWYRQQPGQSLTLIATANQGSEATYESGFVIDKFPISRPNLTFSTLTVSNMSPEDSSIYLCSVSGWGGAGNQPQHFGDGTRLSIL.

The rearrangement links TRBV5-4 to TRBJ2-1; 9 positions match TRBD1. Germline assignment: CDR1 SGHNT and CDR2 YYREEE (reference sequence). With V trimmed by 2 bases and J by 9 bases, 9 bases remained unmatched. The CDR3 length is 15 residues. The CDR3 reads CASSLSGTGFAEQFF. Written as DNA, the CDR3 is TGTGCCAGCAGCTTATCTGGGACAGGGTTCGCTGAGCAGTTCTTC.

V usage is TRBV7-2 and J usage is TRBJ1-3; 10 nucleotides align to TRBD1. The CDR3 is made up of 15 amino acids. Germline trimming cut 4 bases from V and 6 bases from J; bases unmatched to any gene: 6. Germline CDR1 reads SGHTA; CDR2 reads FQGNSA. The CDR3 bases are TGTGCCAGCAGCTCGCTAGGGACAGGGGTAAACACCATATATTTT. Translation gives CASSSLGTGVNTIYF. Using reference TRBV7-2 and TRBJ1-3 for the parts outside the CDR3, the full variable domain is GAGVSQSPSNKVTEKGKDVELRCDPISGHTALYWYRQSLGQGLEFLIYFQGNSAPDKSGLPSDRFSAERTGGSVSTLTIQRTQQEDSAVYLCASSSLGTGVNTIYFGEGSWLTVV.

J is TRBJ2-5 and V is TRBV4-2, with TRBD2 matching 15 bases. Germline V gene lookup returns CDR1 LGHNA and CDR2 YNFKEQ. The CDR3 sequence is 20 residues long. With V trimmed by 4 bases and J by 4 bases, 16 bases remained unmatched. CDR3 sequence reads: CASSPSAGLAGGYPTETQYF. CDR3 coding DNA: TGTGCCAGCAGCCCTTCCGCGGGACTAGCGGGAGGATACCCTACAGAGACCCAGTACTTC.

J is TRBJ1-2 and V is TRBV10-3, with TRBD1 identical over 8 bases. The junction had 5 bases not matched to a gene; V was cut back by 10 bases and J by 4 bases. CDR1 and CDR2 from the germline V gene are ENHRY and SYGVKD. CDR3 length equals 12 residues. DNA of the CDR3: TGTGCCACCCAGGGGGCGATCTATGGCTACACCTTC. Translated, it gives CATQGAIYGYTF.